The present TCR beta chain was sequenced within a study of T cells in Graves' hyperthyroidism and ophthalmopathy. General observations from the study: Blood samples included most of the expanded thyroid clonotypes exceeding 0.001. Before onset, ophthalmopathy was predicted by the model a median around 6 months earlier.

What was amplified from RNA transcripts were TCR beta CDR3 regions. A first-round RT-PCR of the TCR CDR3 used the HTBI primer set. TCRdb called the multiplex PCR reads again in MiXCR, with one record for every CDR3 protein. The sample consists of about 660,000 distinct CDR3 sequences, about 45% of them appearing once. From germline, CDR1 is SQVTM and CDR2 ANQGSEA. This CDR3 region has 14 residues. V was pared by 1 base and J by 4 bases, with 14 bases between. Details on this clonotype: Its antigen is not known.

The specimen sequenced was peripheral blood or thyroid tissue (not recorded which). V and J are TRBV29-1 and TRBJ2-7; a weak D match, TRBD1 (6 bases). This receptor was obtained from an adult man with Graves' disease, either hyperthyroidism or ophthalmopathy (not recorded which). CDR3 amino acids: CSVEGSEDRYEQYF. DNA of the CDR3: TGCAGCGTTGAAGGAAGCGAAGACAGGTACGAGCAGTACTTC.